These T cell receptor beta chains were read from a single sample in a study of blood T cell repertoires in COVID-19. TCRdb keeps only in-frame clones here, not all; method: immunoSEQ multiplex PCR. The data contain 380,000 or so clones, roughly 80% of them singletons. Sequenced: peripheral blood. These receptor sequences come from a human donor with acute or convalescent COVID-19. The donor label of this sample is uncertain. Each CDR3 is given with its conserved first and last residue.

TRBJ2-4,TRBV18,CASSRGSSRNIQYF
TRBJ1-5,TRBV4-1,CASSQTGVPNQPQHF
TRBJ2-5,TRBV29-1,CSVGRGGSRGETQYF
TRBJ2-7,TRBV10-3,CAISEQSGGYEQYF
TRBJ1-5,TRBV19,CASSVTGDQPQHF
TRBJ2-2,TRBV10-3,CATDSREGRGGELFF
TRBJ1-2,TRBV30,CAWSVTIRAGGYTF
TRBJ2-1,TRBV29-1,CSTLQTRSYNEQFF
TRBJ2-7,TRBV2,CASSHGQIYEQYF
TRBJ1-2,TRBV19,CASSTPSYGYTF
TRBJ2-5,TRBV5-1,CASSPGTSQETQYF
TRBJ1-4,TRBV7-8,CASSQNRATNEKLFF
TRBJ1-1,TRBV27,CASSFGQGGLTEAFF
TRBJ1-3,TRBV9,CASTGGTPSGNTIYF
TRBJ1-4,TRBV7-6,CASSINGATNEKLFF
TRBJ2-3,TRBV5-1,CASIPAGGSTDTQYF
TRBJ1-3,TRBV7-9,CASSIHHTGGNPIDSGNTIYF
TRBJ1-5,TRBV19,CASSTNGQGRFQPQHF
TRBJ2-6,TRBV5-1,CASSSPTGRPQGDWANVLTF
TRBJ1-5,TRBV19,CASSITGTRQPQHF
TRBJ1-5,TRBV2,CASSEREGRQPQHF
TRBJ2-1,TRBV5-1,CASSPRLAGAGEQFF
TRBJ1-2,TRBV27,CASSSTSSPDYGYTF
TRBJ2-5,TRBV7-7,CASSSTGGLETQYF
TRBJ1-2,TRBV7-2,CASSAVGRRGGYTF
TRBJ2-6,TRBV5-1,CASSGGHESSGANVLTF
TRBJ2-1,TRBV5-1,CASSISGGVAQAREQFF
TRBJ2-5,TRBV3-1/TRBV3-2,CASSQPRTSGGKETQYF
TRBJ1-2,TRBV5-4,CASSRDLVGYGYTF
TRBJ2-7,TRBV7-9,CASSLPGQGIEQYF
TRBJ2-7,TRBV7-9,CASSLVTSGPRGEQYF
TRBJ1-2,TRBV6-5,CASGQAGRGWGYTF
TRBJ2-7,TRBV29-1,CSVEASGGLYEQYF
TRBJ2-5,TRBV7-8,CASSKVGGRGETQYF
TRBJ1-2,TRBV7-2,CASSSYRAVMGYTF
TRBJ2-7,TRBV5-1,CASGASGFYEQYF
TRBJ2-5,TRBV25-1,CASSDQGYRPQETQYF
TRBJ1-2,TRBV4-1,CASRQHPGQGYYGYTF
TRBJ1-6,TRBV27,CASSPRDRDWNSPLHF
TRBJ1-2,TRBV7-9,CASSSKQGFLYGYTF
TRBJ1-1,TRBV28,CASSLPQAGVSNTEAFF
TRBJ2-7,TRBV7-9,CASSLLAGGEQYF
TRBJ1-2,TRBV25-1,CASSEYRVGRPKGYTF
TRBJ1-5,TRBV18,CASSPNSGYDSNQPQHF
TRBJ2-2,TRBV3-1/TRBV3-2,CASSPSGTGELFF
TRBJ1-2,TRBV12-3/TRBV12-4,CASSLLRGGYTF